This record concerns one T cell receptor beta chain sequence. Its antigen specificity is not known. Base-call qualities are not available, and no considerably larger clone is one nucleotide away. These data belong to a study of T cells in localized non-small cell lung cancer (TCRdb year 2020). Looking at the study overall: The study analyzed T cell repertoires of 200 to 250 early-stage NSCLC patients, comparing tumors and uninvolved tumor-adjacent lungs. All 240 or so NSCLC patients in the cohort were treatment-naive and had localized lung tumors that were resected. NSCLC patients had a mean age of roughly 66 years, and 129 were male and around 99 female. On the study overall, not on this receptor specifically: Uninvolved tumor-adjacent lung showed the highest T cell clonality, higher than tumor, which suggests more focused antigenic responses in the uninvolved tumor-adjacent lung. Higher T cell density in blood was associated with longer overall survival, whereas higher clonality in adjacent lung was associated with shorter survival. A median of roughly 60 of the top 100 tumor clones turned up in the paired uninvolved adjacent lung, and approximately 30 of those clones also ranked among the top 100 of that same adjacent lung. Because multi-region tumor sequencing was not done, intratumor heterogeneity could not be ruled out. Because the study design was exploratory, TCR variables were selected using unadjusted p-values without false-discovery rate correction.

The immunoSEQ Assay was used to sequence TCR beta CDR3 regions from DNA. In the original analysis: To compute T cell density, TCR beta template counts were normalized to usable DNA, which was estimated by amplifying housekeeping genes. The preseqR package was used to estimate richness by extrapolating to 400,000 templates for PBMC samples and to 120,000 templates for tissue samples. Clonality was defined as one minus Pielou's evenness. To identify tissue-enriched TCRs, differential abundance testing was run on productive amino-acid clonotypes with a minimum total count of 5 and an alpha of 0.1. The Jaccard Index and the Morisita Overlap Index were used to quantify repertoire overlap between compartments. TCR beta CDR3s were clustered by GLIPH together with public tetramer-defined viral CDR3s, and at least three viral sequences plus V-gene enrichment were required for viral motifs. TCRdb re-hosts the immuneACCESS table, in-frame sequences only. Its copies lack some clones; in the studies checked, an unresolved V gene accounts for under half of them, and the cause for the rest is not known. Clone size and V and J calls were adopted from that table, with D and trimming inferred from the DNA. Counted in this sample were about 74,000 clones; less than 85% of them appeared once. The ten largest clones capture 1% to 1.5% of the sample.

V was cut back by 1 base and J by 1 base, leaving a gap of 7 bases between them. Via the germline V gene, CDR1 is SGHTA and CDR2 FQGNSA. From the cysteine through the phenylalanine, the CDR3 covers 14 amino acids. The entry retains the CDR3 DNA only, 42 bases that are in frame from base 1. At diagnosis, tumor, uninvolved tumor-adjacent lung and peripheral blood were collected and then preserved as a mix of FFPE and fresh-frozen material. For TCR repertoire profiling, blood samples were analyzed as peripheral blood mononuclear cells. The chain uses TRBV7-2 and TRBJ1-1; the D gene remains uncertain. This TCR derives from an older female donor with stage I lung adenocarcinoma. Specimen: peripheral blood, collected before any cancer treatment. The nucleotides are TGTGCCAGCAGCTTAGGGGCGGAGAACACTGAAGCTTTCTTT. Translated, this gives CASSLGAENTEAFF.